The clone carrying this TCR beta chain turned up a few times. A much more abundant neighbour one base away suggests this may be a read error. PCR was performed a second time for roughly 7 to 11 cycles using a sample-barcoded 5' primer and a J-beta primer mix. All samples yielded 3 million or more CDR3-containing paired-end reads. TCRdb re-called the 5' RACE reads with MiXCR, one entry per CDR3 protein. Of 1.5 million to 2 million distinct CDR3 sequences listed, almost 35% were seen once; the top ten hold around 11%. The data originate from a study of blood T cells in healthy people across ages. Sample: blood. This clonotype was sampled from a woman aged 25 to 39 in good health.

CDR3 residues: CRATEYYEQYF. CDR3 sequence (DNA): TGCAGGGCAACCGAGTACTACGAGCAGTACTTC. The chain carries TRBV20-1 and TRBJ2-7; D is undetermined. This CDR3 comprises 11 residues. CDR1 is DFQATT, CDR2 SNEGSKA, per germline (reference sequence).